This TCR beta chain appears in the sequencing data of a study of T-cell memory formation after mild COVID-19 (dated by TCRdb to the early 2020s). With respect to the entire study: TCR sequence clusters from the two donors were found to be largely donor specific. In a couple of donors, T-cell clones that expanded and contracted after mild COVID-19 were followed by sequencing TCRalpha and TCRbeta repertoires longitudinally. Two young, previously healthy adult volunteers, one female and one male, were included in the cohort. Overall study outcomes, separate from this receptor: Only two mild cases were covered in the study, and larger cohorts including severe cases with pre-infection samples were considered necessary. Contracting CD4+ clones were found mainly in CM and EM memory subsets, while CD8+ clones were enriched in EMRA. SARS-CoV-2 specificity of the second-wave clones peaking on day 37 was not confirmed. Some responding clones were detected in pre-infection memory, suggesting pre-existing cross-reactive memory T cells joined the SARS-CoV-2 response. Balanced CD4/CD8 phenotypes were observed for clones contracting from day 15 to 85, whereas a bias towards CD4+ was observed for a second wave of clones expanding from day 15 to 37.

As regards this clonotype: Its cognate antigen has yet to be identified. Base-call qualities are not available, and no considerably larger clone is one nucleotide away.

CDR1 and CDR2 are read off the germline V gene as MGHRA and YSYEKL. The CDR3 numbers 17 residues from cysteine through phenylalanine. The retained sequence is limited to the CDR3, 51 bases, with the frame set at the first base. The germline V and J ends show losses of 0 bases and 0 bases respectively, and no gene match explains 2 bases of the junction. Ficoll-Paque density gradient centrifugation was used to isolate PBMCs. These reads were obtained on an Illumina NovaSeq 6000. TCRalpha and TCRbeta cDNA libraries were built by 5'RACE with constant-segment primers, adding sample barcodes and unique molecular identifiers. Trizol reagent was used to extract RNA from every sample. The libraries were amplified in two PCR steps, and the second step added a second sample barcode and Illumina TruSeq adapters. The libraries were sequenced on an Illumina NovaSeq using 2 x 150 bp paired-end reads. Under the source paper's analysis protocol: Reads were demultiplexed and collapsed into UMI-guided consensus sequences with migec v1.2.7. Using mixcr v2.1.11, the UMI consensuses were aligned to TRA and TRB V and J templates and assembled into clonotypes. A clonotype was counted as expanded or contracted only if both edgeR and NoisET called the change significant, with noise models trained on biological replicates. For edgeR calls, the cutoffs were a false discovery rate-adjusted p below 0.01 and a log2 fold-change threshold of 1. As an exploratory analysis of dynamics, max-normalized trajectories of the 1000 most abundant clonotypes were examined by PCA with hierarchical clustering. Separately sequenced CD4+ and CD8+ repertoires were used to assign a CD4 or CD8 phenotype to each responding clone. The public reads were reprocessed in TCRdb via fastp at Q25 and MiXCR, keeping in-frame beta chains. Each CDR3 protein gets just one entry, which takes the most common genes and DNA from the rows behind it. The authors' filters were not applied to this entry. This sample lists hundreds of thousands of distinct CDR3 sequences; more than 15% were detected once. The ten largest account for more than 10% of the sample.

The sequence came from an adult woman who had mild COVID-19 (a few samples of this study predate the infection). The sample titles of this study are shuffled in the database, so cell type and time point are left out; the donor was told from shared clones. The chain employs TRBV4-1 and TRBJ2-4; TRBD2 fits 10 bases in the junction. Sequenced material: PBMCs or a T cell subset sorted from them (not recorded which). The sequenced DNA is TGCGCCAGCAGCCAAGAACTAGCGGGGTTAGCCAAAAACATTCAGTACTTC. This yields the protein CASSQELAGLAKNIQYF.